This T cell receptor (beta chain) is from a study of T-cell memory formation after mild COVID-19. Study background: Most TCR clusters belonged to a single donor.

The study's findings and limits: Pre-infection memory held some responding clones, suggesting pre-existing cross-reactive T cells responded.

Per the germline V gene, CDR1 is ENHRY and CDR2 is SYGVKD. The CDR3 extends over 16 amino acids. V shed 4 bases and J 7 bases; nucleotides not matched to a gene: 11. This clonotype was counted between two and nine times. Its target is unknown. Employing constant-segment primers, 5'RACE generated TCR alpha and TCR beta cDNA libraries bearing sample barcodes and UMIs. MiXCR was run by TCRdb on the 5' RACE reads, yielding one entry per CDR3 protein. The table has a few hundred thousand distinct CDR3 sequences, approximately 20% seen once. The TCR comes from a man aged 18 to 30 who had mild COVID-19 (a few samples of this study predate the infection). Cell type and time point are not known. The sequencing input was PBMCs or a T cell subset sorted from them (not recorded which). The chain employs TRBV10-3 and TRBJ1-2, with 11 bases identical to TRBD1. CDR3 bases: TGTGCCATCAGTGCTGGGATTGGACAGGGGGCGACTGGCTACACCTTC. Translating gives CAISAGIGQGATGYTF.